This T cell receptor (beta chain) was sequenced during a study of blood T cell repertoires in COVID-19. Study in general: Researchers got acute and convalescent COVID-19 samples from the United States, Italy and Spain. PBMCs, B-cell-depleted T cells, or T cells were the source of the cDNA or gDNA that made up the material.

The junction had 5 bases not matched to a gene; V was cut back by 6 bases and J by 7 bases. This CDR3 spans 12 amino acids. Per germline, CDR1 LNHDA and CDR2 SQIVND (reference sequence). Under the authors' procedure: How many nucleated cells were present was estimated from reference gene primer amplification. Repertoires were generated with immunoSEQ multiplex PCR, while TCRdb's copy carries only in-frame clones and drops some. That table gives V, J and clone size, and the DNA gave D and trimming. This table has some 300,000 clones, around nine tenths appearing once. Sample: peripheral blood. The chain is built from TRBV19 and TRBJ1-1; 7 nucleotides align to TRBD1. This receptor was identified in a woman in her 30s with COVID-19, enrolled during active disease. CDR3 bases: TGTGCCAGTAGAGACAGGGTTGTTGAAGCTTTCTTT. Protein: CASRDRVVEAFF.